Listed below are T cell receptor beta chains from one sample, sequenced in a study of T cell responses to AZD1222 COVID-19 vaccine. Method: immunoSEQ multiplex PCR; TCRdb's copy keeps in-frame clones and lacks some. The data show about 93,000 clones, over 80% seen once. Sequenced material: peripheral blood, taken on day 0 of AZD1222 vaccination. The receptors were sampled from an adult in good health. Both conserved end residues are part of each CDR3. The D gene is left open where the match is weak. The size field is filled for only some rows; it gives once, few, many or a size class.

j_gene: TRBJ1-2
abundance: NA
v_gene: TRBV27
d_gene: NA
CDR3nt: TGTGCCAGCAGTTTATCGGACCCATCATACTATGGCTACACCTTC
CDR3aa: CASSLSDPSYYGYTF

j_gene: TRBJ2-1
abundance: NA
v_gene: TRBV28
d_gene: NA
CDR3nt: TGTGCCAGCAGCCTCCATCCCCGGAGTGAGCAGTTCTTC
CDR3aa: CASSLHPRSEQFF

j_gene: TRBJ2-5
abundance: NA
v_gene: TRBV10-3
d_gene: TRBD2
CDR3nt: TGTGCCATCGCTAGCGGGAGCTCAGAGACCCAGTACTTC
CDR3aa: CAIASGSSETQYF

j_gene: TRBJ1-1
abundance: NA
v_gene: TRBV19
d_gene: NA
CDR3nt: TGTGCCAGTAGGGCGCAACCCTTTCTCACTGAAGCTTTCTTT
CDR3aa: CASRAQPFLTEAFF

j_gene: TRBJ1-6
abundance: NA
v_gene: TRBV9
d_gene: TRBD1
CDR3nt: TGTGCCAGCAGGCGACAGGGGGCAAATTCACCCCTCCACTTT
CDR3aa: CASRRQGANSPLHF

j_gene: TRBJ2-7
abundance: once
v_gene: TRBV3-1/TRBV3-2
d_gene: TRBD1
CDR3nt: TGTGCCAGCAGCCAAGAGGGGACAGGAAACTCCTACGAGCAGTACTTC
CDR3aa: CASSQEGTGNSYEQYF

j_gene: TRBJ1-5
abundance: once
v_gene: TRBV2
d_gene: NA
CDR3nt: TGTGCCAGCAGCGAGCGGGGTAGGGGCGGCCATCAGCCCCAGCATTTT
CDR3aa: CASSERGRGGHQPQHF

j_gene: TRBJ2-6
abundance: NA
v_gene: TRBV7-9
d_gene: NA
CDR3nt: TGTGCCAGCAGCTTAGGCGGAAGTAACTCTGGGGCCAACGTCCTGACTTTC
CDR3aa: CASSLGGSNSGANVLTF

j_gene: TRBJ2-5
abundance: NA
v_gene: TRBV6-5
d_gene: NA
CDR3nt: TGTGCCAGCAAGAGTGAGGACCGATATGTCGGGACCCAGTACTTC
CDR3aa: CASKSEDRYVGTQYF

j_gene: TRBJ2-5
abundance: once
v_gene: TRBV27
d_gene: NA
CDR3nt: TGTGCCAGCAGTTTAGAGGAGACCCAGTACTTC
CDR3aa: CASSLEETQYF

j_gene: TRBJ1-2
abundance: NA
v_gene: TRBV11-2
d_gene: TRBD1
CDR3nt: TGTGCCAGCAGCCACCGGGACAGGGGCTATGGCTACACCTTC
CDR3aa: CASSHRDRGYGYTF

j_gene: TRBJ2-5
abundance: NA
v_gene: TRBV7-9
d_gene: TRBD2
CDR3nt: TGTGCCAGCAGCTTAGGGACTAGCGGGAGAGAGACCCAGTACTTC
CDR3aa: CASSLGTSGRETQYF

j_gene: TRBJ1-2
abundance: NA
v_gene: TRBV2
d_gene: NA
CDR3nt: TGTGCCAGCAGTGTTGGGGGCGGCTACACCTTC
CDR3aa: CASSVGGGYTF

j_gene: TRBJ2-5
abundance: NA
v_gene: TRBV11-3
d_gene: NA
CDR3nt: TGTGCCAGCAGCTCCCCCTTGGACAGCAAAGAGACCCAGTACTTC
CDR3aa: CASSSPLDSKETQYF

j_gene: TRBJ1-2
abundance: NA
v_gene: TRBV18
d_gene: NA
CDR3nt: TGTGCCAGCTCACCGGACAGCTATGGCTACACCTTC
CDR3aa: CASSPDSYGYTF

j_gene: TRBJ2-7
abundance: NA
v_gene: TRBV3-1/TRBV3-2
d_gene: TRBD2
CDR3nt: TGTGCCAGCAGCCGCACAATTCCCGGGACTAGCGGGACCTACGAGCAGTACTTC
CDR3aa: CASSRTIPGTSGTYEQYF

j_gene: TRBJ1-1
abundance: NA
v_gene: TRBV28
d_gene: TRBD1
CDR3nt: TGTGCCAGCAGTTCGTCCGGGACAGGGGACACTGAAGCTTTCTTT
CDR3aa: CASSSSGTGDTEAFF

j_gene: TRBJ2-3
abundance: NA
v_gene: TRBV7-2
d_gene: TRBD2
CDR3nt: TGTGCCAGCAGCAGGACTAGCGGGAGGGCCGGAGATACGCAGTATTTT
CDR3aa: CASSRTSGRAGDTQYF

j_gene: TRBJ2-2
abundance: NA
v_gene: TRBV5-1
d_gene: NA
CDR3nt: TGCGCCAGCAGCCCGGGACATAACACCGGGGAGCTGTTTTTT
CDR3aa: CASSPGHNTGELFF

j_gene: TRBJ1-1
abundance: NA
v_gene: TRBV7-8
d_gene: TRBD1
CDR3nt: TGTGCCAGCATGGGACAGGGTTTCACTGAAGCTTTCTTT
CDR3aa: CASMGQGFTEAFF

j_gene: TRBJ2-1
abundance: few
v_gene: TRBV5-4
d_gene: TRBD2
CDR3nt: TGTGCCAGCAGCTTGGGGGGAGGGGATGAGCAGTTCTTC
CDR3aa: CASSLGGGDEQFF

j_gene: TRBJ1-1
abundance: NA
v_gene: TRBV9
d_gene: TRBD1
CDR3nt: TGTGCCAGCAGCGCTGGACAGGGAACGGACACTGAAGCTTTCTTT
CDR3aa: CASSAGQGTDTEAFF

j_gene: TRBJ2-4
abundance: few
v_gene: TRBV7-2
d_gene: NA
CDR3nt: TGTGCCAGCAGTCCGATGGTAGCCAAAAACATTCAGTACTTC
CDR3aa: CASSPMVAKNIQYF

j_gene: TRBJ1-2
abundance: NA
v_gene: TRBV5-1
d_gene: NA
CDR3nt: TGCGCCAGCAGCTTGGCCTCACTGGGGCGTAACTATGGCTACACCTTC
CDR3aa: CASSLASLGRNYGYTF

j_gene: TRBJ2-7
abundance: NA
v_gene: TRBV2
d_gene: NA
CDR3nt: TGTGCCAGCAGTAGGATCTACGAGCAGTACTTC
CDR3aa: CASSRIYEQYF

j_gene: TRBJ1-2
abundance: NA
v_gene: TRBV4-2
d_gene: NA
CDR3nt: TGTGCCTGTCGGGGGGGCGCTAACTATGGCTACACCTTC
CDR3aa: CACRGGANYGYTF

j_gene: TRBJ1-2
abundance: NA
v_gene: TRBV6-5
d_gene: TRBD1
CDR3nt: TGTGCCAGCAGTTACTTTCAGGGGGCGAACTATGGCTACACCTTC
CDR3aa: CASSYFQGANYGYTF

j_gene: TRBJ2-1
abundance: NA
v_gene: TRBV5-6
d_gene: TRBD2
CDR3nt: TGTGCCAGCAGCTTCTCCCCTACTAGCGTCAATGAGCAGTTCTTC
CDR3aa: CASSFSPTSVNEQFF

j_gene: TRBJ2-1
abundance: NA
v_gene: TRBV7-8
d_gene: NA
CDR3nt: TGTGCCAGCAGCTCCAAGTCCCCAGGCGGGCGGTGGGTTTACAATGAGCAGTTCTTC
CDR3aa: CASSSKSPGGRWVYNEQFF